These 4 T cell receptor beta chains share one sample of origin, sequenced in a study of HIV-infected children after antiretroviral therapy interruption. RNA-based 3' RACE libraries used unique molecular identifiers. TCRdb used MiXCR to reprocess the 3' RACE reads, holding one entry per CDR3 protein. The repertoire consists of around 41,000 distinct CDR3 sequences, with approximately 7% occurring once and the leading ten covering roughly 0.87%. Treatment here: PENTA 11 planned treatment interruption arm or continuous ART arm. This sample comprised CD45RA+ CD4+ T cells from PBMCs, pooled from several time points, obtained from a donor given antiretroviral therapy, either interrupted or continuous. As for subset: naive CD4+ CD45RA+ CD45RO- T cells. The origin of the receptors is a pool of human donors with HIV.

In this sample, this clonotype turned up many times. The V call is TRBV12-3 or TRBV12-4, the J call TRBJ1-5, with D perhaps matching TRBD1 (5 bases). The CDR3 is 14 residues long. V was clipped by 6 bases and J by 3 bases, with 12 bases between them. CDR3 sequence reads: CASSYDRNNQPQHF. The CDR3 coding sequence is TGTGCCAGCAGCTACGACAGAAACAATCAGCCCCAGCATTTT.

Many counts were recorded for this clonotype. This chain links TRBV6-1 with TRBJ2-5, with TRBD1 as a possible D gene (6 bases). Germline CDR1 MNHNS, CDR2 SASEGT. Trimming removed 6 bases from V and 9 bases from J, with 17 bases in between. The CDR3 runs 13 residues. The CDR3 bases are TGTGCCAGCAGACCACTGTTCGAGGGGGCCCAGTACTTC. Translating gives CASRPLFEGAQYF.

This clonotype has a count of ten or more. V is TRBV5-8 and J is TRBJ2-2, with TRBD1 identical over 9 bases. CDR1 is SGHTS, CDR2 YDEGEE, per germline. This CDR3 contains 15 residues. Losses at the gene ends were 2 bases for V and 6 bases for J; bases not matched to a gene: 5. CDR3 residues: CASSFPDRGAGELFF. The CDR3 bases are TGTGCCAGCAGCTTCCCGGACAGGGGCGCCGGGGAGCTGTTTTTT.

This clonotype has a handful of counts. CDR3 amino acids: CASGSQGQPQHF. DNA for the CDR3: TGTGCCAGCGGGTCACAGGGTCAGCCCCAGCATTTT. The V and J genes are TRBV27 and TRBJ1-5, with a weak D call TRBD1 (6 bases). Germline V gene data show CDR1 as MNHEY and CDR2 as SMNVEV (reference sequence). This CDR3 comprises 12 residues. Deletions cut 8 bases from V and 6 bases from J, with 11 bases between.